This T cell receptor (beta chain) was identified in a study of CD8+ T cells in alopecia areata. Study overall: Treatment of the treated patients consisted of oral tofacitinib, 5 to 10 mg twice daily.

Notes on this clone: Its target is not known.

Treatment defined: oral pan-JAK inhibitor, 5-10 mg twice daily. Looked up from germline, CDR1 is GTSNPN and CDR2 is SVGIG (reference sequence). There are 16 residues in the CDR3. Between the trimmed V and J ends, which lost 5 bases and 4 bases, there was a span of 23 bases. General observations from the study: Clonality in lesional scalp, especially alopecia totalis/universalis, exceeded that of normal scalp.

Sequencing used cDNA as its template, made by extracting RNA and reverse transcribing it. Only in-frame clones appear in the TCRdb table, and some are missing; sequencing was by immunoSEQ multiplex PCR. The data contain some 190,000 clones, about 65% of them singletons. The chain employs TRBV30 and TRBJ1-2; TRBD1 is a possible D gene (5 bases). The material was CD4+ T cells sorted from blood, obtained at roughly week 49, from a patient treated with tofacitinib. This receptor was taken from a human donor with alopecia areata. CDR3 nucleotides: TGTGCCTGGGTGGGGCTTGTTGGTAGGGACTCCTATGGCTACACCTTC. Translated, it gives CAWVGLVGRDSYGYTF.